Sequencing of this T cell receptor beta chain was carried out in a study of blood T cells in healthy people across ages. The V segment lost 5 bases and the J segment 0 bases; nucleotides outside the gene matches: 5. The CDR3 runs to 17 residues. Looked up from germline, CDR1 is WSHSY and CDR2 is SAAADI. Using a J-beta primer mix together with a sample-barcoded 5' primer, a second PCR was run for about 6 to 11 cycles. TCRdb re-called the 5' RACE reads through MiXCR, storing one row per CDR3 protein. The sample includes over 1.5 million distinct CDR3 sequences, around 50% of them seen just once. The sample taken for sequencing was blood. The source of this sequence is a middle-aged woman in good health. The V call is TRBV10-2, the J call TRBJ2-5; TRBD2 matches 14 bases. CDR3 DNA sequence: TGCGCCAGCAGTTTGACTAGCGGGGGGGCGTACCAAGAGACCCAGTACTTC. This encodes CASSLTSGGAYQETQYF.